This TCR beta chain was sequenced in a study of shared clonotypes between healthy human individuals. Study summary: A donor's plate count was three for CD4 naive and three for CD4 memory; CD8 naive had two and CD8 memory one.

Assay used: immunoSEQ multiplex PCR; TCRdb lists only in-frame clones, some missing. The sample has around 2.1 million clones; approximately 94% are singletons. As to this clone: The same CDR3 can be traced to other DNA sequences in this sample.

Sequencing was done on a sample of naive CD4+ T cells sorted from blood. Subset: CD45RA+ positively selected. The TCR comes from a man between 18 and 35 years old in good health.

The DNA for the CDR3 is TGCGCCAGCAGTGCACAGGGGACCAGCACAGATACGCAGTATTTT. As protein: CASSAQGTSTDTQYF. V and J are TRBV5-1 and TRBJ2-3, with 7 bases fitting TRBD1. J gave up 0 bases and V 5 bases, and 6 bases lay outside the gene matches. Germline CDR1 SGHRS, CDR2 YFSETQ. The CDR3 has 15 residues. The full variable domain, completed using reference TRBV5-1 and TRBJ2-3, is KAGVTQTPRYLIKTRGQQVTLSCSPISGHRSVSWYQQTPGQGLQFLFEYFSETQRNKGNFPGRFSGRQFSNSRSEMNVSTLELGDSALYLCASSAQGTSTDTQYFGPGTRLTVL.